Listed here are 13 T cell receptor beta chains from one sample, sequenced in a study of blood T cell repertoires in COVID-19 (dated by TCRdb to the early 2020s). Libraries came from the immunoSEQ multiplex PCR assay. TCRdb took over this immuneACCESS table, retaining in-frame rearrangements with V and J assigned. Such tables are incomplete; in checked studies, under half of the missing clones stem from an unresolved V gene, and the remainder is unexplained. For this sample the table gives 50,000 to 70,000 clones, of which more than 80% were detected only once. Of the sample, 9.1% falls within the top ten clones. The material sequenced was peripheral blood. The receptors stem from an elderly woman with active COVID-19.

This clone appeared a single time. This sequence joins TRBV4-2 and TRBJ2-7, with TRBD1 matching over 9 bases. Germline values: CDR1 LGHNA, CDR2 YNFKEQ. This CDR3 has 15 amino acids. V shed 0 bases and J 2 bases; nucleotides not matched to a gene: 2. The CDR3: CASSQDGQGTYEQYF. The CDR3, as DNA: TGTGCCAGCAGCCAAGACGGACAGGGGACCTACGAGCAGTACTTC.

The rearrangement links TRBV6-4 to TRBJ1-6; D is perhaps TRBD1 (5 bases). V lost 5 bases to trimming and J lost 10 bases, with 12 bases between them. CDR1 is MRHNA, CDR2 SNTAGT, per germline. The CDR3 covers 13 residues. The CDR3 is CASSQQANSPLHF. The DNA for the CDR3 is TGTGCCAGCAGTCAACAGGCCAACTCACCCCTCCACTTT.

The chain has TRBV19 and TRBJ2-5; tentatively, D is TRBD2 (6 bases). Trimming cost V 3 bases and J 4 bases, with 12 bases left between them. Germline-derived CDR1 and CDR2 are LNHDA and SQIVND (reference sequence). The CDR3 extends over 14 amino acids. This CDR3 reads CASSMGGRGETQYF. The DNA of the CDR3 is TGTGCCAGTAGTATGGGAGGAAGGGGAGAGACCCAGTACTTC.

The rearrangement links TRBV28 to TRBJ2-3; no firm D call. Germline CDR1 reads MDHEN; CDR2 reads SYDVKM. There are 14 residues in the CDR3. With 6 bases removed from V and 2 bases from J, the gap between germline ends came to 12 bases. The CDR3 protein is CASSPLLSTDTQYF. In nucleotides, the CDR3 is TGTGCCAGCAGCCCCCTACTATCCACAGATACGCAGTATTTT. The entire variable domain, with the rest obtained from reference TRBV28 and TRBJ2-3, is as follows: DVKVTQSSRYLVKRTGEKVFLECVQDMDHENMFWYRQDPGLGLRLIYFSYDVKMKEKGDIPEGYSVSREKKERFSLILESASTNQTSMYLCASSPLLSTDTQYFGPGTRLTVL.

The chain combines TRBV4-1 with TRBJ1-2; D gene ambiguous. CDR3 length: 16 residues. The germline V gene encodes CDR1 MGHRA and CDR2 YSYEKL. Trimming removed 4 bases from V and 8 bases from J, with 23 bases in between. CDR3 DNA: TGCGCCAGCAGCCGAGAGTGGTCGCGGGCCCTCGGCGGCTACACCTTC. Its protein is CASSREWSRALGGYTF.

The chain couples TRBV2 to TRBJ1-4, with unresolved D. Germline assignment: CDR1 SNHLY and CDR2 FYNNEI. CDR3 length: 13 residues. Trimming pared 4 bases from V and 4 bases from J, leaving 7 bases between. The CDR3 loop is CASSVEINEKLFF. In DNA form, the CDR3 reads TGTGCCAGCAGTGTAGAGATTAATGAAAAACTGTTTTTT.

The CDR3 sequence is CASSQEGGGGTGIFGNGYTF. The CDR3 DNA is TGCGCCAGCAGCCAAGAAGGTGGTGGCGGGACAGGGATTTTCGGGAATGGCTACACCTTC. This chain joins TRBV4-1 and TRBJ1-2; 9 bases are shared with TRBD1. Losses at the gene ends were 0 bases for V and 6 bases for J; bases not matched to a gene: 20. The CDR3 is 20 amino acids. Germline V gives CDR1 MGHRA, CDR2 YSYEKL.

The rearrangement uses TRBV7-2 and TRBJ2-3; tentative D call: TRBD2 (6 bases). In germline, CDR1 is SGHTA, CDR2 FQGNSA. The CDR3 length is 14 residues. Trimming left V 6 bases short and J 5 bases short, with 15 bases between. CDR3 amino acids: CASRKEGRGDTQYF. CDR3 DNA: TGTGCCAGCAGAAAGGAGGGGCGCGGAGATACGCAGTATTTT.

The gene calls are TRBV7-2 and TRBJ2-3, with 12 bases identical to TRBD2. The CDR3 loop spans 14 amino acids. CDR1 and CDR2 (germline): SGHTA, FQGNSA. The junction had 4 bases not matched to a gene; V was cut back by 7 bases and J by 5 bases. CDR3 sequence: CASTPGLAGDTQYF. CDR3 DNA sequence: TGTGCCAGCACCCCGGGACTAGCGGGAGATACGCAGTATTTT.

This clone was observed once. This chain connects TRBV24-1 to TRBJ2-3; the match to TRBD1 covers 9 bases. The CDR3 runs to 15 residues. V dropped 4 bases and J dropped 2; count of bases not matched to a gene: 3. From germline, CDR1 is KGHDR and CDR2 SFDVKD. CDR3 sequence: CATSDNRGPTDTQYF. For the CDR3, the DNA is TGTGCCACCAGTGACAACAGGGGGCCCACAGATACGCAGTATTTT.

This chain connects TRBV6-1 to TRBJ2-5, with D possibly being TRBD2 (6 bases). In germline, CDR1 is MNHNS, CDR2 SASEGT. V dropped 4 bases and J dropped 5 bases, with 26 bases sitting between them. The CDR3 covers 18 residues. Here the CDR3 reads CASSGYGASARGRETQYF. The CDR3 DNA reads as TGTGCCAGCAGTGGCTATGGGGCTAGCGCCCGGGGGAGGGAGACCCAGTACTTC.

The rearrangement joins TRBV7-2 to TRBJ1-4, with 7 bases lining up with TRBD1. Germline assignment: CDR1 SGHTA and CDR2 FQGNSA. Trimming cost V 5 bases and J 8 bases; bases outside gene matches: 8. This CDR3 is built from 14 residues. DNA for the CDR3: TGTGCCAGCAGCCTGCCCACACAGGGGGAAAAACTGTTTTTT. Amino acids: CASSLPTQGEKLFF.

The CDR3 region is CAWTVGRNEKLFF. The CDR3 DNA sequence: TGTGCCTGGACAGTGGGGCGTAATGAAAAACTGTTTTTT. The rearrangement joins TRBV30 to TRBJ1-4, with D possibly TRBD1 on 5 matching bases. The germline CDR1 and CDR2 sequences are GTSNPN and SVGIG (reference sequence). The CDR3 is 13 residues long. The V and J ends lost 4 bases and 4 bases respectively, with 10 bases between them.